This TCR beta chain stems from a study of blood T cells in healthy people across ages. The table lists this clonotype with a few counts. PCR was performed a second time for roughly 6 to 12 cycles using a sample-barcoded 5' primer and a J-beta primer mix. TCRdb recomputed calls from the 5' RACE reads with MiXCR, one row per CDR3 protein. The sample carries about 640,000 distinct CDR3 sequences, approximately 59% recorded once. Specimen: blood. This receptor was identified in a man in his sixties in good health.

This chain's CDR3 is CASSRLAGYEQYF. The DNA for the CDR3 is TGTGCCAGCAGCCGACTAGCGGGCTACGAGCAGTACTTC. The V call is TRBV27, the J call TRBJ2-7, with 10 bases fitting TRBD2. V was clipped by 6 bases and J by 3 bases; unmatched bases: 2. The CDR3 length is 13 residues. Looked up from germline, CDR1 is MNHEY and CDR2 is SMNVEV (reference sequence).